Presented here are 17 T cell receptor beta chains from one specimen sequenced in a study of cytomegalovirus exposure and HLA in healthy donors. PCR was performed using 60 Vbeta and 13 Jbeta primers. The assay was immunoSEQ multiplex PCR, and TCRdb's table has in-frame clones only and misses some. This table has fewer than 150,000 clones, just under 80% appearing once. Sequenced sample: PBMCs. The receptors here all came from a man aged 30-40 years in good health and CMV-seronegative.

This clone came up once. The chain is built from TRBV10-3 and TRBJ2-7; a possible D gene is TRBD1 (7 bases). CDR1 is ENHRY, CDR2 SYGVKD, per germline. Deletions cut 2 bases from V and 4 bases from J, with 18 bases between. CDR3 length equals 16 residues. CDR3 sequence reads: CAISEGGWDRHYEQYF. The CDR3 DNA is TGTGCCATCAGTGAGGGGGGGTGGGACAGACATTACGAGCAGTACTTC.

The chain carries TRBV4-1 and TRBJ2-7; 9 nucleotides match TRBD2. Germline values: CDR1 MGHRA, CDR2 YSYEKL. This CDR3 contains 15 residues. The V and J ends lost 3 bases and 6 bases, in that order; junction bases with no gene match: 9. The DNA of the CDR3 is TGCGCCAGCAGCCAGGAGGGACTAGCCGTCTTCGAGCAGTACTTC. The encoded protein is CASSQEGLAVFEQYF.

The rearrangement links TRBV27 to TRBJ2-5; 11 bases are a match to TRBD1. The J call is in doubt because the DNA end fits TRBJ2-7 better. The germline V gene has CDR1 MNHEY and CDR2 SMNVEV (reference sequence). The CDR3 has 14 amino acids. CDR3 in DNA: TGTGCCAGCAGGCGGACAGGGGGCAACTACGAGCAGTACTTC. This encodes CASRRTGGNYEQYF.

The sample holds a few counts of this clone. The rearrangement joins TRBV5-1 to TRBJ2-3, with 7 bases aligning to TRBD2. Trimming cost V 5 bases and J 0 bases; bases outside gene matches: 9. Germline V CDR1 and CDR2: SGHRS, YFSETQ. This CDR3 comprises 16 residues. The CDR3, as DNA: TGCGCCAGCAGTCGTTCAGCGGGGCTGAGCACAGATACGCAGTATTTT. The encoded protein is CASSRSAGLSTDTQYF.

The V gene is TRBV5-1, the J gene TRBJ2-5; a weak D match, TRBD1 (6 bases). The germline gives CDR1 SGHRS, CDR2 YFSETQ. The CDR3 sequence is 15 residues long. The germline V and J ends were trimmed by 4 bases and 1 base, with 14 bases remaining between them. The CDR3 spells CASSVNTGFQETQYF. In DNA form, the CDR3 reads TGCGCCAGCAGCGTAAACACAGGGTTCCAAGAGACCCAGTACTTC.

The chain employs TRBV6-1 and TRBJ1-5, with TRBD1 as a possible D gene (6 bases). V was pared by 8 bases and J by 0 bases, with 14 bases between. This CDR3 is 15 amino acids long. Germline V lookup: CDR1 MNHNS, CDR2 SASEGT. Written as DNA, the CDR3 is TGTGCCAGCGGTAGAACAGGGCTTAGCAATCAGCCCCAGCATTTT. Residues: CASGRTGLSNQPQHF.

This clone was seen more than once but under ten times. This specimen includes other DNA sequences encoding the same CDR3. This chain connects TRBV15 to TRBJ1-5; D is unclear. The CDR3 spans 12 residues. CDR1 is LNHNV and CDR2 is YYDKDF in the germline V gene (reference sequence). The V end lost 0 bases, the J end lost 7 bases, and 4 bases lay between the germline ends. The CDR3 loop is CATSRDQQPQHF. CDR3 in DNA: TGTGCCACCAGCAGAGATCAACAGCCCCAGCATTTT.

DNA for the CDR3: TGTGCCAGCAGTTTATCTAGCGGGAGGGCTAATGAGCAGTACTTC. The encoded protein is CASSLSSGRANEQYF. V is TRBV27 and J is TRBJ2-7; 11 bases are a match to TRBD2. With V trimmed by 0 bases and J by 7 bases, 5 bases remained unmatched. Germline V CDR1 and CDR2: MNHEY, SMNVEV (reference sequence). The CDR3 is 15 amino acids.

This rearrangement joins TRBV28 to TRBJ2-7, with a possible D match to TRBD2 (6 bases). The ends were cut back, 8 bases at V and 1 base at J, with 15 bases in the middle. This CDR3 comprises 14 residues. Germline V gene lookup returns CDR1 MDHEN and CDR2 SYDVKM. Here the CDR3 reads CASEGGGASYEQYF. The CDR3 DNA reads as TGTGCCAGCGAGGGTGGAGGGGCATCCTACGAGCAGTACTTC.

This chain joins TRBV7-9 and TRBJ1-5; 9 bases are shared with TRBD1. This CDR3 has 14 residues. The J segment lost 5 bases and the V segment lost 3 bases, leaving 2 bases of the junction unmatched. The germline V gene encodes CDR1 SEHNR and CDR2 FQNEAQ (reference sequence). The CDR3 spells CASSFGTGYQPQHF. In DNA form, the CDR3 reads TGTGCCAGCAGCTTCGGGACAGGGTATCAGCCCCAGCATTTT.

The chain uses TRBV6-1 and TRBJ2-5; maybe TRBD1 (6 bases). With 11 bases removed from V and 3 bases from J, the gap between germline ends came to 16 bases. Germline V gene lookup returns CDR1 MNHNS and CDR2 SASEGT. The CDR3 sequence is 13 residues long. This CDR3 is CACQGRWEETQYF. CDR3 in DNA: TGTGCCTGTCAGGGGCGCTGGGAAGAGACCCAGTACTTC.

CDR3 region: CASNKVSGVGEQYF. CDR3 sequence (DNA): TGTGCCAGCAACAAAGTTTCGGGAGTGGGCGAGCAGTACTTC. The chain has TRBV6-5 and TRBJ2-7; possible D gene TRBD2, 6 bases. V was shortened by 7 bases and J by 6 bases, with 19 bases between the two germline ends. The CDR3 has 14 residues. CDR1 and CDR2 from the germline V gene are MNHEY and SVGAGI.

This chain links TRBV7-9 with TRBJ2-7; D uncertain. The CDR3 extends over 14 amino acids. CDR1 is SEHNR and CDR2 is FQNEAQ in the germline V gene (reference sequence). The ends were cut back, 5 bases at V and 2 bases at J, with 13 bases in the middle. CDR3 amino acids: CASSPPTFPYEQYF. CDR3 nucleotides: TGTGCCAGCAGCCCGCCGACATTTCCCTACGAGCAGTACTTC.

The chain joins TRBV28 to TRBJ1-4; 7 bases align to TRBD1. CDR3 length: 15 amino acids. The germline CDR1 and CDR2 sequences are MDHEN and SYDVKM. V was pared by 6 bases and J by 5 bases, with 9 bases of the junction left unmatched. CDR3 residues: CASRTQGGENEKLFF. The CDR3 DNA is TGTGCCAGCAGGACTCAGGGGGGCGAAAATGAAAAACTGTTTTTT.

The V gene is TRBV5-1, the J gene TRBJ2-3, with D possibly matching TRBD1 (6 bases). V lost 2 bases, J lost 2 bases, and 9 bases lay in between. CDR1 SGHRS and CDR2 YFSETQ come from the germline V gene. CDR3 length: 14 amino acids. The CDR3 here is CASSFTGPTDTQYF. The CDR3 DNA is TGCGCCAGCAGCTTCACAGGGCCCACAGATACGCAGTATTTT.

This chain links TRBV2 with TRBJ2-7; TRBD1 matches 7 bases. The CDR3 runs to 13 residues. Germline loops: CDR1 SNHLY, CDR2 FYNNEI. Trimming at V came to 7 bases and at J to 5 bases, leaving 8 bases not matched to a gene. The CDR3 spells CASTFDRVNEQYF. The CDR3 DNA reads as TGTGCCAGCACCTTCGACAGGGTCAACGAGCAGTACTTC.

This chain uses TRBV2 with TRBJ2-2; D might be TRBD1 (6 bases). CDR3 length: 14 amino acids. The germline V gene encodes CDR1 SNHLY and CDR2 FYNNEI. Deletions cut 7 bases from V and 6 bases from J, with 15 bases between. This chain's CDR3 is CASKIQGSSGELFF. Written as DNA, the CDR3 is TGTGCCAGCAAGATACAGGGATCTTCCGGGGAGCTGTTTTTT.